This note documents a single T cell receptor (beta chain) sequence. The sample comes from a study of T cells expressing NK-cell markers. CDR1 is MNHEY and CDR2 is SVGEGT in the germline V gene. The CDR3 runs 12 residues. With the 5' RACE reads reprocessed, TCRdb shows one record per CDR3 protein and no DNA. The sample data list 350,000 to 500,000 distinct CDR3 sequences. This receptor was obtained from a woman aged 18-70 years in good health. The chain couples TRBV6-2 or TRBV6-3 to TRBJ2-1; the D call of TRBD2 rests on TCRdb alone, since no DNA is present to check it. The sequenced sample was blood T cells: a sorted CD56 or NKG2C T cell subset, CD4+ or CD8+ T cells, or bulk PBMC T cells (not recorded which). CDR3 loop: CVAGSSYNEQFF.